The rows below give T cell receptor beta chains drawn from one sample of a study of blood T cell repertoires in COVID-19. Data came from immunoSEQ multiplex PCR; TCRdb stores just in-frame clones and leaves some out. In the table there are about 400,000 clones, just over 85% of which are singletons. Sequences were obtained from peripheral blood. All receptors come from a woman aged 30 to 39 with active or convalescent COVID-19. Each CDR3 is given with its conserved first and last residue. A D gene is named only where the DNA matches it firmly. Where a row states a size, it is once, few, many or the class of an expanded clone; other rows omit it.

TRBJ1-5 - - TRBV5-1 TGCGCCAGCAGCTTGCAGGGTGACAGGAATCAGCCCCAGCATTTT CASSLQGDRNQPQHF
TRBJ1-5 - - TRBV7-9 TGTGCCAGCAGCTTAGCGTCGGGGGGAAATCAGCCCCAGCATTTT CASSLASGGNQPQHF
TRBJ1-1 - - TRBV10-3 TGTGCCATCAGTGTTGGGCAGGGAAAGGGGAACACTGAAGCTTTCTTT CAISVGQGKGNTEAFF
TRBJ2-3 - - TRBV5-8 TGTGCCAGCAGAACCGCACAGACCCCCTATATATTTTTTAGCACAGATACGCAGTATTTT CASRTAQTPYIFFSTDTQYF
TRBJ1-5 - - TRBV19 TGTGCCAGTAGCATCCCAGGGCCTGGGCAGCCCCAGCATTTT CASSIPGPGQPQHF
TRBJ1-5 TRBD1 - TRBV4-1 TGCGCCAGCAGCCGCCCCGACAGGGGAAGCAATCAGCCCCAGCATTTT CASSRPDRGSNQPQHF
TRBJ2-7 TRBD1 few TRBV19 TGTGCCAGCCCACCCCCACGACAGGGTAACACCTACGAGCAGTACTTC CASPPPRQGNTYEQYF
TRBJ1-2 TRBD1 once TRBV4-1 TGCGCCAGCAGCCACCCGACAGGGGGGAACTATGGCTACACCTTC CASSHPTGGNYGYTF
TRBJ1-4 - once TRBV6-4 TGTGCCAGCAGGCCCCAGGGTGCAACTAATGAAAAACTGTTTTTT CASRPQGATNEKLFF
TRBJ1-1 TRBD1 - TRBV10-2 TGCGCCAGCAGTGTAGCAGGGGGCGCTTTGACTGAAGCTTTCTTT CASSVAGGALTEAFF
TRBJ2-2 TRBD1 - TRBV10-3 TGTGCCATCAGCAACAGGGGGCGGGACACCGGGGAGCTGTTTTTT CAISNRGRDTGELFF
TRBJ1-5 TRBD1 - TRBV6-1 TGTGCCAGCAGTGGCACAGGGGTAAGGGATAGCAATCAGCCCCAGCATTTT CASSGTGVRDSNQPQHF
TRBJ2-2 TRBD2 - TRBV28 TGTGCCAGCCGCCTAGCGGCGAACACCGGGGAGCTGTTTTTT CASRLAANTGELFF
TRBJ1-1 - - TRBV27 TGTGCCAGCAGAAAAGACCAGGGTACTGAAGCTTTCTTT CASRKDQGTEAFF
TRBJ2-2 TRBD2 - TRBV7-6 TGTGCCAGCAGCTTATCTAGCGGGGGGGCCGGCGGGGAGCTGTTTTTT CASSLSSGGAGGELFF
TRBJ2-1 - - TRBV6-1 TGTGCCAGCAGTGCCCAAAGGGGCCACAATGAGCAGTTCTTC CASSAQRGHNEQFF
TRBJ1-1 - - TRBV4-1 TGCGCCAGCAGCCAAGATTTGAGGGCCACTGAAGCTTTCTTT CASSQDLRATEAFF
TRBJ1-2 - - TRBV29-1 TGCAGCGTTGAAGATCTGGACTTCACCTTC CSVEDLDFTF
TRBJ1-6 TRBD1 - TRBV6-1 TGTGCCAGCAGTGAAGCCCGGGACAGGGTCTCACCCCTCCACTTT CASSEARDRVSPLHF
TRBJ1-1 - - TRBV11-2 TGTGCCAGCAGCGCCCACACAGGACCGAACACTGAAGCTTTCTTT CASSAHTGPNTEAFF
TRBJ2-3 - - TRBV25-1 TGTGCCAGCAGTGAATATTTCTCGGCTAGCAATACGCAGTATTTT CASSEYFSASNTQYF
TRBJ1-2 - - TRBV5-4 TGTGCCAGCAGCCCAAGGACAGAATCCTATGGCTACACCTTC CASSPRTESYGYTF
TRBJ2-7 - once TRBV5-6 TGTGCCAGCAGCTCCAATGTACGAACTGACTACGAGCAGTACTTC CASSSNVRTDYEQYF
TRBJ2-7 - - TRBV11-3 TGTGCCAGCAGCTTAGGTTCCACAGGGTTCGAGCAGTACTTC CASSLGSTGFEQYF
TRBJ1-2 - - TRBV28 TGTGCCAGCAGCCCTCACAGCGGTATGGTCTATGGCTACACCTTC CASSPHSGMVYGYTF
TRBJ2-7 - - TRBV5-6 TGTGCCAGCAGCCCCCGGAGGGAGGCACTCGAGCAGTACTTC CASSPRREALEQYF
TRBJ2-2 TRBD1 - TRBV30 TGTGCCTGGAGGACCTCGGGACAGGGAAACACCGGGGAGCTGTTTTTT CAWRTSGQGNTGELFF
TRBJ2-2 TRBD1 - TRBV2 TGTGCCAGCAAAACGGGGACAGGGGTTACCGGGGAGCTGTTTTTT CASKTGTGVTGELFF
TRBJ2-5 - - TRBV9 TGTGCCAGCAGCGTAGGCGAAAAAGAGACCCAGTACTTC CASSVGEKETQYF
TRBJ2-7 TRBD2 - TRBV5-6 TGTGCCAGCAGCTTAACTAGCGTCGTTATATCCTACGAGCAGTACTTC CASSLTSVVISYEQYF
TRBJ1-3 - - TRBV7-9 TGTGCCAGCAGCTTAGTGTACGGCCGGGGAGTCACCATATATTTT CASSLVYGRGVTIYF
TRBJ1-4 TRBD1 - TRBV5-6 TGTGCCAGCAGCCCGTTGGGGACAGGGGTTGAAAAACTGTTTTTT CASSPLGTGVEKLFF
TRBJ1-6 TRBD1 - TRBV7-9 TGTGCCAGCAGCCACTTGGGACAGGGGAATTCACCCCTCCACTTT CASSHLGQGNSPLHF
TRBJ1-1 - - TRBV15 TGTGCCACCAGCAAGGAGAGGATGGGCACTGAAGCTTTCTTT CATSKERMGTEAFF
TRBJ2-3 - - TRBV6-5 TGTGCCAGCAGTTACTCGACTGGGGGCCGGGCAGATACGCAGTATTTT CASSYSTGGRADTQYF
TRBJ1-1 - - TRBV2 TGTGCCAGCAGTCCGAAGATAGTGAACACTGAAGCTTTCTTT CASSPKIVNTEAFF
TRBJ2-1 - - TRBV19 TGTGCCAGCCTATCTAGAGTTTCTAATGAGCAGTTCTTC CASLSRVSNEQFF
TRBJ2-3 TRBD2 - TRBV20-1 TGCAGTGCTAGTACGCCGCCGGGCGGGGGGGCTTCAGATACGCAGTATTTT CSASTPPGGGASDTQYF
TRBJ2-7 - - TRBV10-2 TGCGCCAGCAGTGAGTCAGCCCCGACAGGAATAACCTACGAGCAGTACTTC CASSESAPTGITYEQYF
TRBJ1-6 - - TRBV28 TGTGCCAGCAGTTTTCATAGTCTCGTCGATAGCTCCTATAATTCACCCCTCCACTTT CASSFHSLVDSSYNSPLHF
TRBJ1-2 TRBD1 - TRBV7-2 TGTGCCAGCAGCTTAGTAGGGGGCAGCCCCTATGGCTACACCTTC CASSLVGGSPYGYTF
TRBJ1-1 - - TRBV4-1 TGCGCCAGCAGCCATACGGGTAAGCTCGCTGAAGCTTTCTTT CASSHTGKLAEAFF